The 24 T cell receptor beta chains listed next were all sequenced from one sample in a study of graft-versus-host responses after intestinal transplantation. Their antigens remain unidentified. Libraries were prepared by immunoSEQ multiplex PCR; TCRdb keeps only in-frame clonotypes and omits some of them. The data show approximately 46,000 clones, about 88% seen once. This specimen was unstimulated CD4+ T cells sorted from spleen or lymph node cells, taken before transplant. The receptors shown here come from a human donor who was the organ donor for an intestinal transplant.

This chain uses TRBV2 with TRBJ1-6, with 9 bases identical to TRBD1. CDR3 length: 14 amino acids. Trimming cost V 2 bases and J 7 bases; bases outside gene matches: 0. Looked up from germline, CDR1 is SNHLY and CDR2 is FYNNEI. This chain's CDR3 is CASSETGGNSPLHF. CDR3 DNA sequence: TGTGCCAGCAGTGAAACAGGGGGCAATTCACCCCTCCACTTT.

A word on this clone: The same CDR3 arises from other DNA sequences in this sample as well. This rearrangement joins TRBV19 to TRBJ1-5; D possibly corresponds to TRBD1 (5 bases). The length of the CDR3 is 14 residues. Germline V CDR1 and CDR2: LNHDA, SQIVND (reference sequence). The V and J ends lost 0 bases and 2 bases respectively, with 5 bases between them. In DNA form, the CDR3 reads TGTGCCAGTAGTATAGACAGGGGCAATCAGCCCCAGCATTTT. This gives the protein CASSIDRGNQPQHF.

The rearrangement links TRBV21-1 to TRBJ2-4. TRBV21-1 corresponds to a pseudogene. CDR3 length: 19 amino acids. The CDR3: CASSKVAGDRLLAKNIQYF. Written as DNA, the CDR3 is TGTGCCAGCAGCAAAGTCGCTGGGGACCGTCTTCTAGCCAAAAACATTCAGTACTTC.

CDR3 sequence: CAISLTSGYSYEQYF. CDR3 in DNA: TGTGCCATCAGCCTGACTAGCGGATACTCCTACGAGCAGTACTTC. The chain has TRBV10-3 and TRBJ2-7, with 9 bases matching TRBD2. Germline CDR1 is ENHRY and CDR2 is SYGVKD. The junction had 6 bases not matched to a gene; V was cut back by 6 bases and J by 0 bases. The CDR3 totals 15 residues.

As DNA, the CDR3 is TGTGCCAGCACCATACAGGGGACAGATACGCAGTATTTT. Its protein is CASTIQGTDTQYF. The V gene is TRBV5-5, the J gene TRBJ2-3; 7 bases agree with TRBD1. The CDR3 covers 13 residues. Losses at the gene ends were 6 bases for V and 3 bases for J; bases not matched to a gene: 4. The germline V gene has CDR1 SGHKS and CDR2 YYEKEE (reference sequence).

This clone was recorded a few times. CDR3 DNA: TGTGCCAGCAGCTTAGTCCCCACCGGGACTAGCGAGAGATACAATGAGCAGTTCTTC. Its protein is CASSLVPTGTSERYNEQFF. V and J are TRBV11-3 and TRBJ2-1; TRBD2 matches at 10 bases. The length of the CDR3 is 19 residues. With V trimmed by 1 base and J by 4 bases, 13 bases remained unmatched. Germline assignment: CDR1 SGHNT and CDR2 YENEEA.

J is TRBJ2-3 and V is TRBV11-2; TRBD2 agrees at 8 bases. V lost 2 bases, J lost 2 bases, and 6 bases stayed unmatched. The CDR3 is 16 amino acids. Germline V gene lookup returns CDR1 SGHAT and CDR2 FQNNGV. CDR3 sequence reads: CASSLRLAGPTDTQYF. DNA of the CDR3: TGTGCCAGCAGCTTACGGCTAGCGGGTCCCACAGATACGCAGTATTTT.

This chain connects TRBV7-6 to TRBJ2-7; the match to TRBD1 covers 8 bases. Germline V gene lookup returns CDR1 SGHVS and CDR2 FNYEAQ. The V and J ends lost 5 bases and 5 bases, in that order; junction bases with no gene match: 11. The CDR3 runs to 15 residues. CDR3 DNA: TGTGCCAGCAGCCTTAGACAGGGGTGGGTCGACGAGCAGTACTTC. This translates into CASSLRQGWVDEQYF.

The chain links TRBV7-2 to TRBJ2-7, with D perhaps matching TRBD1 (6 bases). Germline CDR1 reads SGHTA; CDR2 reads FQGNSA. V shed 2 bases and J shed 1 base, with 12 bases lying between them. There are 15 residues in the CDR3. The CDR3 reads CASSLLTGQSYEQYF. CDR3 DNA: TGTGCCAGCAGCTTACTCACAGGGCAATCCTACGAGCAGTACTTC.

The chain employs TRBV6-4 and TRBJ2-6; no reliable D call. The CDR3 is 17 residues long. CDR1 and CDR2 (germline): MRHNA, SNTAGT. V was trimmed by 3 bases and J by 0 bases, leaving 12 bases between them. In DNA form, the CDR3 reads TGTGCCAGCAGTGAGAGGTTCGAAAGCTCTGGGGCCAACGTCCTGACTTTC. Protein: CASSERFESSGANVLTF.

V and J are TRBV27 and TRBJ2-3; D is uncertain. The CDR3 is 15 residues long. The germline gives CDR1 MNHEY, CDR2 SMNVEV (reference sequence). V dropped 5 bases and J dropped 2 bases, with 14 bases sitting between them. The CDR3 sequence is CASSTNGFYTDTQYF. The CDR3 DNA reads TGTGCCAGCAGTACAAACGGGTTTTACACAGATACGCAGTATTTT.

The chain recombines TRBV6-5 with TRBJ2-3, with 7 bases fitting TRBD1. Looked up from germline, CDR1 is MNHEY and CDR2 is SVGAGI. V lost 5 bases, J lost 2 bases, and 7 bases stayed unmatched. There are 15 residues in the CDR3. The DNA for the CDR3 is TGTGCCAGCAGTCCCGGGGACAGCCCCACAGATACGCAGTATTTT. Its protein is CASSPGDSPTDTQYF.

The rearrangement uses TRBV30 and TRBJ1-4; tentative D call: TRBD1 (5 bases). CDR3 length equals 17 residues. Germline V gene data show CDR1 as GTSNPN and CDR2 as SVGIG (reference sequence). The V end lost 2 bases, the J end lost 0 bases, and 16 bases lay between the germline ends. The CDR3 loop reads CAWSTGPGRATNEKLFF. CDR3 coding DNA: TGTGCCTGGAGTACGGGGCCGGGGAGAGCAACTAATGAAAAACTGTTTTTT.

The chain is built from TRBV29-1 and TRBJ2-4; perhaps TRBD1 as D (5 bases). Germline-derived CDR1 and CDR2 are SQVTM and ANQGSEA. Trimming took off 4 bases at V and 1 base at J, with 5 bases between the two ends. The length of the CDR3 is 12 residues. CDR3 residues: CSVAGAKNIQYF. In nucleotides, the CDR3 is TGCAGCGTTGCAGGGGCCAAAAACATTCAGTACTTC. Using reference TRBV29-1 and TRBJ2-4 for the parts outside the CDR3, the full variable domain is SAVISQKPSRDICQRGTSLTIQCQVDSQVTMMFWYRQQPGQSLTLIATANQGSEATYESGFVIDKFPISRPNLTFSTLTVSNMSPEDSSIYLCSVAGAKNIQYFGAGTRLSVL.

V gene TRBV7-9 combines with J gene TRBJ2-4, with 8 bases identical to TRBD1. The CDR3 is 17 residues long. V gave up 3 bases and J gave up 1 base; unmatched junction bases: 8. The germline V gene encodes CDR1 SEHNR and CDR2 FQNEAQ (reference sequence). The CDR3 loop reads CASSFVGQVYAKNIQYF. CDR3 nucleotides: TGTGCCAGCAGCTTCGTGGGACAGGTGTATGCCAAAAACATTCAGTACTTC.

The chain links TRBV7-2 to TRBJ2-5; the match to TRBD1 covers 7 bases. The CDR3 sequence is 12 residues long. Trimming removed 5 bases from V and 5 bases from J; junction bases left unmatched: 2. Germline CDR1 and CDR2: SGHTA and FQGNSA. CDR3 coding DNA: TGTGCCAGCAGCCCGGACAGGGAGACCCAGTACTTC. It yields the protein CASSPDRETQYF.

This sequence joins TRBV14 and TRBJ2-1, with TRBD1 matching over 7 bases. CDR3 length: 17 amino acids. J gave up 4 bases and V 3 bases, and 12 bases lay outside the gene matches. CDR1 SGHDN and CDR2 FVKESK come from the germline V gene. CDR3 sequence: CASSHDQQGIPYNEQFF. The CDR3 nucleotides are TGTGCCAGCAGCCACGACCAACAGGGGATACCGTACAATGAGCAGTTCTTC.

The chain recombines TRBV6-1 with TRBJ2-5, with 7 bases lining up with TRBD1. CDR1 and CDR2 (germline): MNHNS, SASEGT. The CDR3 consists of 12 residues. With 5 bases clipped from V and 4 bases from J, the junction kept 1 base outside the gene matches. The CDR3 nucleotides are TGTGCCAGCAGTAGGACAGGAGAGACCCAGTACTTC. It encodes CASSRTGETQYF.

The table lists this clone with a few counts. The genes are TRBV7-2 and TRBJ1-4; D perhaps matches TRBD1 (5 bases). Looked up from germline, CDR1 is SGHTA and CDR2 is FQGNSA. The CDR3 spans 17 residues. Trimming removed 3 bases from V and 5 bases from J, with 19 bases in between. CDR3 coding DNA: TGTGCCAGCAGCTTTCGGGGACTGGGTCAAAAGAATGAAAAACTGTTTTTT. Its translation is CASSFRGLGQKNEKLFF. The full variable domain, completed using reference TRBV7-2 and TRBJ1-4, is GAGVSQSPSNKVTEKGKDVELRCDPISGHTALYWYRQSLGQGLEFLIYFQGNSAPDKSGLPSDRFSAERTGGSVSTLTIQRTQQEDSAVYLCASSFRGLGQKNEKLFFGSGTQLSVL.

The CDR3 nucleotides are TGTGCCAGCAGCGACGGGGCGAACACCGGGGAGCTGTTTTTT. Translation: CASSDGANTGELFF. This rearrangement joins TRBV14 to TRBJ2-2; TRBD2 might be the D (5 bases). The V end was cut by 5 bases, the J end by 0 bases, with 7 bases between. The CDR3 loop spans 14 amino acids. Per germline, CDR1 SGHDN and CDR2 FVKESK.

A single count supports this clone. The rearrangement joins TRBV6-5 to TRBJ1-5; no reliable D call. This CDR3 region has 13 residues. Trimming removed 4 bases from V and 11 bases from J, with 15 bases in between. Germline-derived CDR1 and CDR2 are MNHEY and SVGAGI. CDR3 amino acids: CASSSINDAAQHF. In nucleotides, the CDR3 is TGTGCCAGCAGTTCGATTAACGACGCGGCCCAGCATTTT.

This chain links TRBV19 with TRBJ2-7, with D maybe TRBD1 (6 bases). The CDR3 contains 14 residues. V lost 9 bases to trimming and J lost 3 bases, with 18 bases between them. Per the germline V gene, CDR1 is LNHDA and CDR2 is SQIVND (reference sequence). This chain's CDR3 is CASRDGQSNYEQYF. In DNA, the CDR3 is TGTGCCAGCCGGGACGGACAGTCAAACTACGAGCAGTACTTC.

The V gene is TRBV6-5, the J gene TRBJ1-2; D is perhaps TRBD1 (6 bases). Trimming removed 2 bases at V and 8 bases at J, with 9 bases between. This CDR3 has 12 residues. The germline V gene has CDR1 MNHEY and CDR2 SVGAGI. The CDR3 sequence is CASSYGGRGYTF. CDR3 DNA sequence: TGTGCCAGCAGTTACGGGGGGCGCGGCTACACCTTC.

The chain carries TRBV7-2 and TRBJ2-3; 12 nucleotides align to TRBD2. CDR3 length: 16 amino acids. Germline V gene data show CDR1 as SGHTA and CDR2 as FQGNSA. Trimming removed 3 bases from V and 1 base from J; junction bases left unmatched: 2. The CDR3 is CASSFWTSGGTDTQYF. The CDR3 DNA follows: TGTGCCAGCAGCTTCTGGACTAGCGGGGGCACAGATACGCAGTATTTT.